This T cell receptor (beta chain) is from a study of T cells in Graves' hyperthyroidism and ophthalmopathy (dated by TCRdb to about 2019). About the study as a whole: Peripheral blood samples were taken at initial diagnosis, before any treatment was given. To identify distinguishing TCR V-J signatures, a discovery cohort of 90 to 100 patients was used, comprising roughly 45 with Graves' ophthalmopathy and around 60 with stable Graves' hyperthyroidism. Prospective prediction of ophthalmopathy was tested in an independent validation cohort of 18 to 20 hyperthyroidism patients and 17 patients who later progressed to ophthalmopathy. The roughly 90 discovery patients were divided at random into training and test sets in a 7:3 ratio. In more than five Graves' hyperthyroidism patients, the study also compared T-cell repertoires from thyroid tissue with T-cell repertoires from blood. After sampling, hyperthyroidism patients received methimazole starting at 30 mg daily, and ophthalmopathy patients received high-dose intravenous methylprednisolone. The paper describes TCR Vbeta CDR3 sequencing of 135 peripheral blood samples, made up of approximately 40 ophthalmopathy patients, 70 to 80 hyperthyroidism patients and 17 progressor patients. General study outcomes and caveats: Sample size was not statistically predetermined, and investigators were not blinded to group allocation. During validation, the model predicted progression to ophthalmopathy a median of around 7 months ahead of onset, with around 65% sensitivity and 72.22% specificity. A model built on a 13 V-J signature distinguished ophthalmopathy from stable hyperthyroidism, reaching 87.88% sensitivity and 81% to 83% specificity in cross-validation and 80%/75% in testing. Blood samples also contained most of the expanded thyroid clonotypes (frequency above 0.001), which suggests that blood repertoires may reflect thyroid immune responses.

The TCR beta CDR3 regions were amplified from the RNA transcripts. The TCR CDR3 was subjected to a first round of RT-PCR using the HTBI primer set and the Qiagen OneStep RT-PCR kit. A second multiplex PCR round built the libraries, followed by size selection and purification. Paired-end sequencing of the libraries was performed with 100 bp reads on an Illumina HiSeq2000. Processing in the source paper ran as follows. Raw data were processed with SOAPnuke, discarding reads with adapters, uncalled bases, mean Phred below 15, or no exact constant-primer or identifier match. High-quality paired reads were merged using COPE v1.2.5, and each unique nucleotide sequence was defined as a clonotype. Clonotypes were aligned to IMGT TRBV, TRBD and TRBJ reference segments using MiTCR v1.1. Analysis was restricted to V-J combinations with a frequency above 0.0001, which covered roughly 99% of repertoires. A TCS score was defined as the ratio of F50 (clonal expansion) to E x V (chaos), with BLOSUM62-based TCRdist applied between CDR3 peptides within each V-J. Welch's t-statistics and random forest reduced fewer than 600 V-J features to around 14, which were used in a naive Bayes classifier (R e1071). The similarity between thyroid and blood repertoires was quantified using the Morisita-Horn index. In TCRdb, the public reads were trimmed at Q25 with fastp and aligned with MiXCR, with productive beta chains retained. A single entry per CDR3 protein holds the most common genes and DNA from its merged rows. TCRdb, rather than the study authors, made the V and J calls. The sample table holds over 700,000 distinct CDR3 sequences, of which 38% were seen once. The ten largest clones capture about 8.9% of the sample.

This clonotype was picked up many times. The specificity of this receptor is unknown. No much larger clone exists at a distance of one base, and base qualities are not known. A patient counted as having stable Graves' hyperthyroidism if no progression to ophthalmopathy occurred over 18 months of follow-up. The hyperthyroidism patients were between 18 and 65 years old and newly diagnosed, with a disease duration of less than 2 months. Exclusion was applied to patients with uncontrolled infections, other autoimmune diseases, pregnancy or lactation. Diagnoses were established on the basis of clinical symptoms, serum thyroxine and TRAb, thyroid ultrasound, and orbital computed tomography. Ficoll-Paque density gradient centrifugation was used to isolate PBMCs from 9.5 to 10 ml of fresh peripheral blood. Total RNA was extracted using Trizol reagent, and RNA quality was assessed on an Agilent 2100 Bioanalyzer.

Trimming costs V 6 bases and J 6 bases, and their ends lie 14 bases apart. The cysteine opens and the phenylalanine closes a CDR3 of 13 amino acids. Only the CDR3 region is kept as DNA, spanning 39 bases read in frame from base 1. This receptor was taken from a man between 18 and 35 years old with Graves' hyperthyroidism. Material: blood. In this chain, TRBV12-3 or TRBV12-4 is recombined with TRBJ1-2, with a tentative D gene TRBD1 over 6 matching bases. The bases read TGTGCCAGCAGAAGAAACACAGGGAATGGCTACACCTTC. Its protein is CASRRNTGNGYTF.